The 28 T cell receptor beta chains below were found in one sample sequenced in a study of T cell changes during pregnancy in multiple sclerosis. TCRdb's table, derived via immunoSEQ multiplex PCR, lists solely in-frame clones and lacks some. The profile covers about 80,000 clones, with 92% appearing a single time and about 3% taken by the ten largest. The starting material was peripheral blood, obtained before pregnancy. These TCRs come from a female donor with multiple sclerosis, enrolled in a pregnancy study.

The chain is built from TRBV27 and TRBJ2-1, with 10 bases identical to TRBD2. Germline loops: CDR1 MNHEY, CDR2 SMNVEV (reference sequence). The V segment lost 2 bases and the J segment 8 bases; nucleotides outside the gene matches: 6. The CDR3 loop spans 15 amino acids. CDR3 sequence: CASSLGDSGRYEQFF. In DNA form, the CDR3 reads TGTGCCAGCAGTTTAGGGGATAGCGGGAGGTATGAGCAGTTCTTC.

This clone appeared a few times. V is TRBV5-1 and J is TRBJ1-1; a weak D match, TRBD1 (5 bases). The CDR3 covers 15 residues. Trimming removed 4 bases at V and 0 bases at J, with 13 bases between. Germline V lookup: CDR1 SGHRS, CDR2 YFSETQ. The DNA of the CDR3 is TGCGCCAGCAGCCCCAGGGAAAAAATGAACACTGAAGCTTTCTTT. Translation gives CASSPREKMNTEAFF. The variable domain in full, with the rest retrieved from reference TRBV5-1 and TRBJ1-1, is KAGVTQTPRYLIKTRGQQVTLSCSPISGHRSVSWYQQTPGQGLQFLFEYFSETQRNKGNFPGRFSGRQFSNSRSEMNVSTLELGDSALYLCASSPREKMNTEAFFGQGTRLTVV.

The chain carries TRBV2 and TRBJ2-7; no clear D. The CDR3 covers 13 residues. With 7 bases removed from V and 5 bases from J, the gap between germline ends came to 15 bases. Germline V gene sequence: CDR1 SNHLY, CDR2 FYNNEI. The DNA of the CDR3 is TGTGCCAGCACAGGCTTACCGCTCAACGAGCAGTACTTC. It is translated as CASTGLPLNEQYF.

V is TRBV19 and J is TRBJ1-5; the D gene is possibly TRBD1 (6 bases). The V gene lost 5 bases and the J gene lost 4 bases, with 9 bases spanning the gap. In germline, CDR1 is LNHDA, CDR2 SQIVND (reference sequence). CDR3 length equals 13 residues. The DNA of the CDR3 is TGTGCCAGTAGTTATGGACAGAATCAGCCCCAGCATTTT. It translates to CASSYGQNQPQHF.

The chain is built from TRBV6-1 and TRBJ2-2, with D perhaps matching TRBD1 (5 bases). V lost 2 bases and J lost 6, with 13 bases in between. Looked up from germline, CDR1 is MNHNS and CDR2 is SASEGT. The CDR3 sequence is 15 residues long. CDR3 amino acids: CASSERSGLPGELFF. In nucleotides, the CDR3 is TGTGCCAGCAGTGAAAGGTCAGGGCTCCCCGGGGAGCTGTTTTTT.

CDR3 region: CAISDSLAKNIQYF. The DNA for the CDR3 is TGTGCCATCAGTGACAGTCTAGCCAAAAACATTCAGTACTTC. The rearrangement joins TRBV10-3 to TRBJ2-4; D is unresolved. CDR1 ENHRY and CDR2 SYGVKD come from the germline V gene. The CDR3 sequence is 14 residues long. The V gene lost 3 bases and the J gene lost 0 bases, with 6 bases spanning the gap.

The V gene is TRBV6-1, the J gene TRBJ2-3; 11 bases map to TRBD2. This CDR3 region has 15 residues. CDR1 and CDR2 from the germline V gene are MNHNS and SASEGT. V lost 6 bases, J lost 4 bases, and 6 bases stayed unmatched. The CDR3 bases are TGTGCCAGCAGATCCTCTAGCGGGGGGCCAGATACGCAGTATTTT. This sequence encodes CASRSSSGGPDTQYF.

The chain has TRBV11-2 and TRBJ1-4; D may be TRBD1 (5 bases). The CDR3 runs 14 residues. Per the germline V gene, CDR1 is SGHAT and CDR2 is FQNNGV. V lost 1 base, J lost 7 bases, and 10 bases lay in between. The CDR3 nucleotides read TGTGCCAGCAGCTTAGGGGGCGTTGGTGAAAAACTGTTTTTT. Protein product: CASSLGGVGEKLFF.

The V call is TRBV21-1, the J call TRBJ2-7; the DNA was not compared with TRBD1, the D call given in the table. TRBV21-1 is deemed a pseudogene. The CDR3 sequence is 16 residues long. This chain's CDR3 is CASSKVRDTLSYEQYF. CDR3 coding DNA: TGTGCCAGCAGCAAAGTTCGAGACACGCTATCCTACGAGCAGTACTTC.

This chain connects TRBV19 to TRBJ1-1; no definite D call. The V end lost 1 base, the J end lost 7 bases, and 16 bases lay between the germline ends. Germline V gene lookup returns CDR1 LNHDA and CDR2 SQIVND (reference sequence). The CDR3 covers 15 residues. The CDR3 spells CASSIVWATPDEAFF. In nucleotides, the CDR3 is TGTGCCAGTAGTATAGTGTGGGCGACCCCTGATGAAGCTTTCTTT.

The chain has TRBV18 and TRBJ2-7; 10 bases are shared with TRBD1. The V gene's germline CDR1 is KGHSH and CDR2 LQKENI. The V and J ends lost 4 bases and 4 bases, in that order; junction bases with no gene match: 10. CDR3 length: 16 residues. The CDR3 bases are TGTGCCAGCTCACTTACCATGGGGACAGGGGTATACGAGCAGTACTTC. Protein: CASSLTMGTGVYEQYF.

The rearrangement uses TRBV25-1 and TRBJ2-1, with no clear D. V was pared by 5 bases and J by 8 bases, with 16 bases between. Germline assignment: CDR1 MGHDK and CDR2 SYGVNS. CDR3 length equals 14 residues. CDR3 residues: CASSPRPPEYEQFF. CDR3 nucleotide sequence: TGTGCCAGCAGTCCCCGCCCCCCGGAGTATGAGCAGTTCTTC.

The table lists this clone with a count of one. The gene calls are TRBV27 and TRBJ2-6; D is undetermined. V was cut by 3 bases and J by 5 bases, with 5 bases left in between. CDR3 length equals 13 residues. Germline V lookup: CDR1 MNHEY, CDR2 SMNVEV (reference sequence). CDR3 DNA: TGTGCCAGCAGTTTTGGCCGGGCCAACGTCCTGACTTTC. It is translated as CASSFGRANVLTF.

The chain recombines TRBV7-2 with TRBJ2-5, with 9 bases matching TRBD1. Germline V gene data show CDR1 as SGHTA and CDR2 as FQGNSA. CDR3 length: 16 amino acids. Germline trimming cut 2 bases from V and 2 bases from J; bases unmatched to any gene: 6. Written as DNA, the CDR3 is TGTGCCAGCAGCTTAATAGGGACAGGGAAACAAGAGACCCAGTACTTC. Amino acid sequence: CASSLIGTGKQETQYF.

This chain joins TRBV5-4 and TRBJ2-1; D gene unclear. CDR1 is SGHNT and CDR2 is YYREEE in the germline V gene (reference sequence). V lost 0 bases and J lost 1, with 8 bases in between. The CDR3 extends over 15 amino acids. CDR3 loop: CASSLERVSYNEQFF. The CDR3 region has the DNA TGTGCCAGCAGCTTGGAACGGGTATCCTACAATGAGCAGTTCTTC.

The chain recombines TRBV4-3 with TRBJ2-7; 11 nucleotides line up with TRBD2. With 3 bases clipped from V and 3 bases from J, the junction kept 22 bases outside the gene matches. This CDR3 is 21 amino acids long. CDR1 and CDR2 from the germline V gene are LGHNA and YSLEER. The CDR3 DNA reads TGCGCCAGCAGCCAGTCACTAGCGGGAGCCCTCCCGATCCCCTTTTACTACGAGCAGTACTTC. Residues: CASSQSLAGALPIPFYYEQYF.

V and J are TRBV27 and TRBJ1-1; a possible D gene is TRBD1 (6 bases). This CDR3 has 14 amino acids. The germline V gene has CDR1 MNHEY and CDR2 SMNVEV (reference sequence). V lost 4 bases to trimming and J lost 5 bases, with 14 bases between them. Here the CDR3 DNA reads TGTGCCAGCAGTTCCTACAGGGATGTTACTGAAGCTTTCTTT. Residues: CASSSYRDVTEAFF.

The CDR3: CASSLQGLGTDTQYF. The CDR3 DNA reads as TGTGCCAGCAGCTTGCAGGGGCTGGGTACAGATACGCAGTATTTT. V usage is TRBV5-8 and J usage is TRBJ2-3, with D possibly being TRBD1 (6 bases). The CDR3 contains 15 residues. CDR1 is SGHTS, CDR2 YDEGEE, per germline. Trimming cost V 1 base and J 3 bases, with 12 bases left between them.

Concerning this clone itself: This sample includes further DNA sequences coding for the same CDR3. The chain couples TRBV7-9 to TRBJ2-1; 8 bases line up with TRBD2. CDR1 is SEHNR and CDR2 is FQNEAQ in the germline V gene (reference sequence). With 1 base clipped from V and 9 bases from J, the junction kept 5 bases outside the gene matches. The CDR3 contains 14 residues. The DNA for the CDR3 is TGTGCCAGCAGCTTAGGATCCCTAGCGGGTGAGCAGTTCTTC. This gives the protein CASSLGSLAGEQFF.

The J gene is TRBJ2-7, the V gene TRBV28; perhaps TRBD2 as D (5 bases). From germline, CDR1 is MDHEN and CDR2 SYDVKM. The CDR3 is 12 residues long. V lost 1 base and J lost 5, with 6 bases in between. The CDR3 DNA reads TGTGCCAGCAGTTTATACGGGGACGAGCAGTACTTC. This sequence encodes CASSLYGDEQYF.

V is TRBV9 and J is TRBJ2-7; TRBD1 is a possible D gene (6 bases). Trimming removed 4 bases from V and 0 bases from J, with 23 bases in between. The length of the CDR3 is 18 residues. CDR1 SGDLS and CDR2 YYNGEE come from the germline V gene. CDR3 region: CASSPHGRVQGISYEQYF. The CDR3 coding sequence is TGTGCCAGCAGCCCCCACGGGCGGGTACAGGGAATCTCCTACGAGCAGTACTTC.

The chain recombines TRBV27 with TRBJ1-1; 7 nucleotides align to TRBD1. V shed 7 bases and J 2 bases; nucleotides not matched to a gene: 13. CDR3 length equals 16 residues. In germline, CDR1 is MNHEY, CDR2 SMNVEV (reference sequence). The CDR3 reads CASIQAGGRLNTEAFF. The CDR3 nucleotides read TGTGCCAGCATCCAAGCAGGGGGAAGACTAAACACTGAAGCTTTCTTT.

The chain couples TRBV9 to TRBJ2-1, with a possible D match to TRBD2 (5 bases). The V gene's germline CDR1 is SGDLS and CDR2 YYNGEE. The length of the CDR3 is 14 residues. Trimming shortened V by 6 bases and J by 4 bases, and 14 bases separated the two germline ends. CDR3 nucleotide sequence: TGTGCCAGCAATTCGGGTCGGGATTACAATGAGCAGTTCTTC. Amino acid sequence: CASNSGRDYNEQFF.

The chain carries TRBV19 and TRBJ2-3; 11 bases map to TRBD2. CDR1 LNHDA and CDR2 SQIVND come from the germline V gene (reference sequence). The CDR3 has 18 amino acids. The J segment lost 0 bases and the V segment lost 8 bases, leaving 13 bases of the junction unmatched. CDR3: CASGNLAGGITSTDTQYF. The CDR3 region has the DNA TGTGCCAGTGGGAATCTAGCGGGAGGAATCACTAGCACAGATACGCAGTATTTT.

J is TRBJ1-1 and V is TRBV4-1; 12 bases agree with TRBD1. J lost 11 bases, V lost 5 bases, and 18 bases had no gene match. CDR3 size: 17 residues. Germline V gene sequence: CDR1 MGHRA, CDR2 YSYEKL. CDR3 DNA sequence: TGCGCCAGCAGCGACGGGGACAGGGGGCCTGGAATCATGAGGGCTTTCTTT. Translation gives CASSDGDRGPGIMRAFF.

The chain links TRBV5-6 to TRBJ2-6; possible D gene TRBD2, 7 bases. The CDR3 loop spans 16 amino acids. Germline-derived CDR1 and CDR2 are SGHDT and YYEEEE. V lost 2 bases, J lost 3 bases, and 12 bases lay in between. CDR3 residues: CASSFGRGRGANVLTF. CDR3 nucleotide sequence: TGTGCCAGCAGCTTTGGGCGGGGGCGTGGGGCCAACGTCCTGACTTTC.

The rearrangement joins TRBV6-1 to TRBJ2-7; D might be TRBD1 (5 bases). The V gene lost 10 bases and the J gene lost 2 bases, with 12 bases spanning the gap. Germline lookup yields CDR1 MNHNS and CDR2 SASEGT. The CDR3 sequence is 12 residues long. DNA for the CDR3: TGTGCCACTAACGACAGAGCCTACGAGCAGTACTTC. Protein: CATNDRAYEQYF.

V and J are TRBV9 and TRBJ2-1, with D possibly matching TRBD2 (6 bases). The CDR3 length is 15 residues. Germline CDR1 is SGDLS and CDR2 is YYNGEE. V was trimmed by 2 bases and J by 7 bases, leaving 16 bases between them. CDR3 bases: TGTGCCAGCAGCGTGGCCACGCGACTAGATAATGAGCAGTTCTTC. Residues: CASSVATRLDNEQFF.